The source of this T cell receptor (beta chain) is a study of shared clonotypes between healthy human individuals. Study information: The people who gave samples were a couple of women and three men aged 18 to 49.

The V gene lost 7 bases and the J gene lost 6 bases, with 18 bases spanning the gap. The CDR3 runs 14 residues. Germline lookup yields CDR1 MNHEY and CDR2 SVGAGI. Produced via immunoSEQ multiplex PCR; TCRdb's table is partial and in-frame only. The sample records 2 million to 2.5 million clones, 85% to 95% being singletons. The receptor was derived from a man between 18 and 29 years old in good health. Some clones in this sample may be carry-over from other donors' samples. The source material was naive CD4+ T cells from PBMCs. Subset given: CD45RA+ positively selected. The rearrangement uses TRBV6-5 and TRBJ1-1, with D perhaps TRBD1 (5 bases). This chain's CDR3 is CASTPSAGPPEAFF. The CDR3 DNA follows: TGTGCCAGCACACCATCGGCAGGGCCCCCTGAAGCTTTCTTT.